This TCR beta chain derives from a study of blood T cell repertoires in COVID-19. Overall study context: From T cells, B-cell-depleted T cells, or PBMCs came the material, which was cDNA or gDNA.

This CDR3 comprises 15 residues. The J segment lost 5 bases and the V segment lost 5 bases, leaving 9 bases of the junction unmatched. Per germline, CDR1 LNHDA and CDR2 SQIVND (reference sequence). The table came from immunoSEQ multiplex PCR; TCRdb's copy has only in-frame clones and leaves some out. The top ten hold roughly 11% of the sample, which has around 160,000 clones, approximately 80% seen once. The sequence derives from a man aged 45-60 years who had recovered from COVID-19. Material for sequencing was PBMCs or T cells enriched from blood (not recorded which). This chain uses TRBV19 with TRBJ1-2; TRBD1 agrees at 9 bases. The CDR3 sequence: CASSAGTGLPYGYTF. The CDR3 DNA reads TGTGCCAGTAGTGCCGGGACAGGGCTACCTTATGGCTACACCTTC.